The 14 T cell receptor beta chains below were found in one sample sequenced in a study of T cell changes during pregnancy in multiple sclerosis. Produced via immunoSEQ multiplex PCR; TCRdb's table is partial and in-frame only. The sample has nearly 110,000 clones; approximately 90% are singletons. Source: peripheral blood, taken after pregnancy. The receptors were gathered from a female donor with multiple sclerosis, enrolled in a pregnancy study.

The CDR3 loop is CASSLYSVSEAFF. The CDR3 DNA sequence: TGTGCCAGCAGCTTATATTCAGTGTCTGAAGCTTTCTTT. The rearrangement links TRBV7-3 to TRBJ1-1; D unclear. This CDR3 has 13 amino acids. CDR1 is SGHTA, CDR2 FQGTGA, per germline. V was pared by 2 bases and J by 6 bases, with 10 bases between.

The chain is built from TRBV28 and TRBJ1-1, with D perhaps matching TRBD1 (6 bases). The germline V and J ends were trimmed by 6 bases and 3 bases, with 20 bases remaining between them. The CDR3 is 16 residues long. Per the germline V gene, CDR1 is MDHEN and CDR2 is SYDVKM. The DNA for the CDR3 is TGTGCCAGCAGCCTCCCGGGAGGGGGTGTGGACACTGAAGCTTTCTTT. This gives the protein CASSLPGGGVDTEAFF.

J is TRBJ1-2 and V is TRBV30; D ambiguous. V was shortened by 0 bases and J by 0 bases, with 17 bases between the two germline ends. The length of the CDR3 is 17 residues. Germline values: CDR1 GTSNPN, CDR2 SVGIG (reference sequence). For the CDR3, the DNA is TGTGCCTGGAGTGTACATAATACGGACTTAGCTAACTATGGCTACACCTTC. Translation: CAWSVHNTDLANYGYTF.

This chain links TRBV27 with TRBJ1-2, with no clear D. Germline loops: CDR1 MNHEY, CDR2 SMNVEV (reference sequence). The V end lost 3 bases, the J end lost 3 bases, and 26 bases lay between the germline ends. The CDR3 has 19 amino acids. The DNA for the CDR3 is TGTGCCAGCAGTTTCACTAGCCGACCGGGCCTGGCAAACGACTATGGCTACACCTTC. Translation: CASSFTSRPGLANDYGYTF.

This chain links TRBV28 with TRBJ2-1; 8 positions agree with TRBD2. Trimming removed 5 bases from V and 4 bases from J; junction bases left unmatched: 7. The CDR3 has 15 amino acids. Germline values: CDR1 MDHEN, CDR2 SYDVKM. CDR3 bases: TGTGCCAGCAGTCTAGCGGGCACACTTTACAATGAGCAGTTCTTC. Protein product: CASSLAGTLYNEQFF.

This clone turned up a few times. The rearrangement links TRBV30 to TRBJ1-2; D perhaps matches TRBD1 (5 bases). The CDR3 runs to 13 residues. The ends were cut back, 0 bases at V and 3 bases at J, with 8 bases in the middle. Germline V CDR1 and CDR2: GTSNPN, SVGIG (reference sequence). The CDR3 loop reads CAWSVGGDYGYTF. The CDR3 nucleotides read TGTGCCTGGAGTGTGGGAGGGGACTATGGCTACACCTTC.

V and J are TRBV13 and TRBJ2-7; 10 nucleotides match TRBD2. V lost 2 bases and J lost 4; bases outside the gene matches: 11. Germline V gene sequence: CDR1 PRHDT, CDR2 FYEKMQ (reference sequence). This CDR3 comprises 17 residues. The CDR3 nucleotides read TGTGCCAGCAGCTTAAACCGGCAGCGGGGGGGCCGTTACGAGCAGTACTTC. It encodes CASSLNRQRGGRYEQYF.

V gene TRBV9 combines with J gene TRBJ2-5; D perhaps matches TRBD1 (5 bases). Looked up from germline, CDR1 is SGDLS and CDR2 is YYNGEE. The CDR3 sequence is 16 residues long. Trimming cost V 4 bases and J 5 bases, with 21 bases left between them. CDR3 amino acids: CASSPTPGQGGETQYF. The CDR3 DNA reads TGTGCCAGCAGCCCGACCCCTGGGCAGGGTGGGGAGACCCAGTACTTC.

The chain links TRBV6-6 to TRBJ1-1, with a weak D call TRBD1 (5 bases). Trimming left V 2 bases short and J 1 base short, with 11 bases between. Per the germline V gene, CDR1 is MNHNY and CDR2 is SVGAGI (reference sequence). The CDR3 contains 15 residues. The CDR3 sequence: CASSYKAGPNTEAFF. For the CDR3, the DNA is TGTGCCAGCAGTTACAAGGCGGGGCCGAACACTGAAGCTTTCTTT.

The V call is TRBV6-1, the J call TRBJ1-4; 7 bases match TRBD1. V shed 8 bases, J shed 7 bases, and the junction held 10 bases outside the gene matches. The germline gives CDR1 MNHNS, CDR2 SASEGT. CDR3 length: 14 amino acids. The CDR3 loop reads CASSIDRATEKLFF. Written as DNA, the CDR3 is TGTGCCAGCTCGATAGACAGGGCCACTGAAAAACTGTTTTTT.

The genes are TRBV27 and TRBJ2-1; 8 bases match TRBD1. Germline V gene data show CDR1 as MNHEY and CDR2 as SMNVEV (reference sequence). This CDR3 comprises 14 residues. The V gene end was trimmed by 3 bases and the J gene end by 7 bases; junction bases not matched to a gene: 5. The CDR3 protein is CASSLDRVVNEQFF. DNA of the CDR3: TGTGCCAGCAGTTTGGACAGGGTGGTGAATGAGCAGTTCTTC.

The chain uses TRBV11-2 and TRBJ1-3; no clear D. From germline, CDR1 is SGHAT and CDR2 FQNNGV. The V end was cut by 4 bases, the J end by 4 bases, with 8 bases between. The CDR3 spans 13 residues. CDR3 nucleotide sequence: TGTGCCAGCAGCTCTAGCCTCGGAAACACCATATATTTT. It codes for CASSSSLGNTIYF.

The chain combines TRBV2 with TRBJ1-6; 7 bases are shared with TRBD1. The CDR3 runs to 15 residues. Germline CDR1 SNHLY, CDR2 FYNNEI. After removal of 2 bases from V and 7 bases from J, the junction contained 5 bases not matched to a gene. For the CDR3, the DNA is TGTGCCAGCAGTGAATCCGGGACAGCAAATTCACCCCTCCACTTT. It is translated as CASSESGTANSPLHF.

The CDR3 reads CASSYGAGGDTEAFF. The CDR3 DNA is TGTGCCAGCAGTTACGGGGCGGGGGGGGATACTGAAGCTTTCTTT. The J gene is TRBJ1-1, the V gene TRBV6-5, with D possibly TRBD1 on 5 matching bases. Germline V lookup: CDR1 MNHEY, CDR2 SVGAGI. The CDR3 contains 15 residues. Trimming stripped 2 bases from V and 5 bases from J, with 15 bases between.